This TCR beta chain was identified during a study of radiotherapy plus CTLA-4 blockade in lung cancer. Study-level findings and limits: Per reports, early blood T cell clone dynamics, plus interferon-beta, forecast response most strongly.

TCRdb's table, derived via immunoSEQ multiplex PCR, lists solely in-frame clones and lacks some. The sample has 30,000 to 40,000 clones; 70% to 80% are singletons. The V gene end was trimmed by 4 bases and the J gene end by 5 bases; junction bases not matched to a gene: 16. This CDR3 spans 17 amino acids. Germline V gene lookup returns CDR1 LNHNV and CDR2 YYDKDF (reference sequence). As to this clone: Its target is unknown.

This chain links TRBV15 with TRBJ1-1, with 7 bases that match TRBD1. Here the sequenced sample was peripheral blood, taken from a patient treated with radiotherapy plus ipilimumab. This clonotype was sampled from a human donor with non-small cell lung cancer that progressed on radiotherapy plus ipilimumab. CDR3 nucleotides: TGTGCCACCAGCAAGACCCTCGACAGGGTGGTTTGGACTGAAGCTTTCTTT. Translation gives CATSKTLDRVVWTEAFF.